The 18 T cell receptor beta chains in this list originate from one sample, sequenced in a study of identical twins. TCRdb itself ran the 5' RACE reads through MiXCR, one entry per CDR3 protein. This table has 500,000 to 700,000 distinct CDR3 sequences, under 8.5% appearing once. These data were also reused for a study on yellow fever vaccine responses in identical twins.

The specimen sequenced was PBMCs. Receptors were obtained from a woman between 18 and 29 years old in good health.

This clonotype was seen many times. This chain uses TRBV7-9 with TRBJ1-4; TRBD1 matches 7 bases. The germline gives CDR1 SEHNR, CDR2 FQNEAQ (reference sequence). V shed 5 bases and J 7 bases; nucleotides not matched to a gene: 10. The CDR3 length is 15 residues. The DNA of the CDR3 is TGTGCCAGCAGCCCGAAGGAGGGGGCCGCTGAAAAACTGTTTTTT. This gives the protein CASSPKEGAAEKLFF. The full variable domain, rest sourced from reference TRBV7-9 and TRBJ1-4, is DTGVSQNPRHKITKRGQNVTFRCDPISEHNRLYWYRQTLGQGPEFLTYFQNEAQLEKSRLLSDRFSAERPKGSFSTLEIQRTEQGDSAMYLCASSPKEGAAEKLFFGSGTQLSVL.

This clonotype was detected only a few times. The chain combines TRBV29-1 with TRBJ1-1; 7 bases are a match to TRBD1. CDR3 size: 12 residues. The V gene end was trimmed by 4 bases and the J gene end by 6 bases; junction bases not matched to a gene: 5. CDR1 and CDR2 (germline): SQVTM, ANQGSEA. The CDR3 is CSVAQGVAEAFF. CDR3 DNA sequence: TGCAGCGTTGCGCAGGGGGTGGCTGAAGCTTTCTTT.

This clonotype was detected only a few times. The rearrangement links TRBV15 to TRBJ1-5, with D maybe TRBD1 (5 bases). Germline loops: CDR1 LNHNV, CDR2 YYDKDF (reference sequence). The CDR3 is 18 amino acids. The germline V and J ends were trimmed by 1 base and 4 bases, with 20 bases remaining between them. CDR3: CATSRVGSGNWPNQPQHF. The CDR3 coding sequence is TGTGCCACCAGCAGAGTGGGATCAGGGAATTGGCCAAATCAGCCCCAGCATTTT.

The chain's CDR3 is CASSLGTVVRGDEKLFF. In nucleotides, the CDR3 is TGTGCCAGCAGCTTAGGCACGGTGGTGAGGGGGGATGAAAAACTGTTTTTT. The chain couples TRBV7-9 to TRBJ1-4, with D possibly matching TRBD1 (6 bases). V was cut by 1 base and J by 6 bases, with 18 bases left in between. This CDR3 has 17 amino acids. Germline CDR1 reads SEHNR; CDR2 reads FQNEAQ (reference sequence). The full variable domain, with the rest looked up from reference TRBV7-9 and TRBJ1-4, is DTGVSQNPRHKITKRGQNVTFRCDPISEHNRLYWYRQTLGQGPEFLTYFQNEAQLEKSRLLSDRFSAERPKGSFSTLEIQRTEQGDSAMYLCASSLGTVVRGDEKLFFGSGTQLSVL.

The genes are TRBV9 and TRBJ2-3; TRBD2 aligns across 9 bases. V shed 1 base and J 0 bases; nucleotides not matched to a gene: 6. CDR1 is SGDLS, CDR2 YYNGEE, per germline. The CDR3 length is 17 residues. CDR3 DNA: TGTGCCAGCAGCGTAAGGGGCAGCGGGGGGAGCACAGATACGCAGTATTTT. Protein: CASSVRGSGGSTDTQYF.

As DNA, the CDR3 is TGTGCCAGCAGTGAGAACGGGTCGCCCACAGATACGCAGTATTTT. As protein: CASSENGSPTDTQYF. The V and J genes are TRBV2 and TRBJ2-3; D gene uncertain. Germline-derived CDR1 and CDR2 are SNHLY and FYNNEI. The CDR3 runs 15 residues. The V gene lost 3 bases and the J gene lost 2 bases, with 12 bases spanning the gap.

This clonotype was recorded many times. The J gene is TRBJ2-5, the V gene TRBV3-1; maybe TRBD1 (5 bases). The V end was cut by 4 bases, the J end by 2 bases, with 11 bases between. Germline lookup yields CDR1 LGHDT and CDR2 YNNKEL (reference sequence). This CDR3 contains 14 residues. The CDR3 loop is CASSRTPLQETQYF. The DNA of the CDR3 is TGTGCCAGCAGCCGGACACCTCTTCAAGAGACCCAGTACTTC.

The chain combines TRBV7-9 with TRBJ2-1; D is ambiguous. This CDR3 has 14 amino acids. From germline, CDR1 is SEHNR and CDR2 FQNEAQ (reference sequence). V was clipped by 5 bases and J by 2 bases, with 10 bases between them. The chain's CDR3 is CASSAERTYNEQFF. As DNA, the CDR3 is TGTGCCAGCAGCGCTGAACGCACCTACAATGAGCAGTTCTTC.

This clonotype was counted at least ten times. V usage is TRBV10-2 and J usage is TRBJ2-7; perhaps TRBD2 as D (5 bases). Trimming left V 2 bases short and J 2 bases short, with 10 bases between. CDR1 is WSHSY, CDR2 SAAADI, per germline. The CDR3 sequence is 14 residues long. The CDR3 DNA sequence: TGCGCCAGCAGTGAGCGGGGAGAGACCTACGAGCAGTACGTC. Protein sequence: CASSERGETYEQYV.

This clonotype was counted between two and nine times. In nucleotides, the CDR3 is TGCAGTGCTCTAGGGGTTAGCGGCCGGGAGCAGTTCTTC. Its protein product is CSALGVSGREQFF. The gene calls are TRBV20-1 and TRBJ2-1; TRBD2 is a possible D gene (6 bases). The CDR3 spans 13 residues. Germline V gene lookup returns CDR1 DFQATT and CDR2 SNEGSKA (reference sequence). V gave up 5 bases and J gave up 10 bases, with 18 bases separating them.

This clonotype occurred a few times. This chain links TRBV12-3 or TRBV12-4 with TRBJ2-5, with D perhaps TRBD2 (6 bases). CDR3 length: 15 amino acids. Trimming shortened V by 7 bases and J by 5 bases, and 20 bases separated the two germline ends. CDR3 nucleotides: TGTGCCAGCACCCAGACCACGGGAGTAGGTGAGACCCAGTACTTC. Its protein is CASTQTTGVGETQYF.

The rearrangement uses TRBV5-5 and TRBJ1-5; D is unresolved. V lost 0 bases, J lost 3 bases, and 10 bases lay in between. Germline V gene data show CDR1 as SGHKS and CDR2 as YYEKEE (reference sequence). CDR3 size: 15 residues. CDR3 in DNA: TGTGCCAGCAGCTTGGATCCGCGCCCCAATCAGCCCCAGCATTTT. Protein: CASSLDPRPNQPQHF. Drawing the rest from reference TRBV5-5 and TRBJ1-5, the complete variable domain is DAGVTQSPTHLIKTRGQQVTLRCSPISGHKSVSWYQQVLGQGPQFIFQYYEKEERGRGNFPDRFSARQFPNYSSELNVNALLLGDSALYLCASSLDPRPNQPQHFGDGTRLSIL.

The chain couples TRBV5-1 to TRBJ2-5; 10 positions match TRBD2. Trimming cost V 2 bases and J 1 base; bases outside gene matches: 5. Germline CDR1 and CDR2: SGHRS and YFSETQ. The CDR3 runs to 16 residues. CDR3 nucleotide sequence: TGCGCCAGCAGCTTTTGGACTAGCGGCTCCCAAGAGACCCAGTACTTC. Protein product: CASSFWTSGSQETQYF.

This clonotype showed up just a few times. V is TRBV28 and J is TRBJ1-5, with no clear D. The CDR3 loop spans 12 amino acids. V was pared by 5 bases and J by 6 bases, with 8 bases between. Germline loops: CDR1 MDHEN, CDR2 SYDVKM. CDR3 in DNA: TGTGCCAGCAGTCCCCTAAGTCAGCCCCAGCATTTT. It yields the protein CASSPLSQPQHF.

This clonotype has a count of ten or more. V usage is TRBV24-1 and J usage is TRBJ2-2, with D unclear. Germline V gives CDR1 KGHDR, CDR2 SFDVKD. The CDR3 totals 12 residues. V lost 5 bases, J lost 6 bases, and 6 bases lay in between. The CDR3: CATSVLPGELFF. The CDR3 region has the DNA TGTGCCACCAGTGTTCTGCCCGGGGAGCTGTTTTTT.

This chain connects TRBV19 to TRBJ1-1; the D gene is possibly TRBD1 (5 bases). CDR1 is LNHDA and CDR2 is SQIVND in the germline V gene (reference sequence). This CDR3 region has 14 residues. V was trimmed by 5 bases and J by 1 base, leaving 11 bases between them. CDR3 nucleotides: TGTGCCAGTAGTTCACAGGCGACGAACACTGAAGCTTTCTTT. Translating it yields CASSSQATNTEAFF.

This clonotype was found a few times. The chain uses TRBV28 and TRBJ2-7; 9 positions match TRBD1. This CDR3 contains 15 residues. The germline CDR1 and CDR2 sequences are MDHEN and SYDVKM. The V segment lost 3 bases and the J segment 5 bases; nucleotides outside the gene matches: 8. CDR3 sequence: CASSFPGQGLHEQYF. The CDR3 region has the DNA TGTGCCAGCAGTTTCCCCGGACAGGGGTTACACGAGCAGTACTTC. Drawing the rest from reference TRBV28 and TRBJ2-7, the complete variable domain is DVKVTQSSRYLVKRTGEKVFLECVQDMDHENMFWYRQDPGLGLRLIYFSYDVKMKEKGDIPEGYSVSREKKERFSLILESASTNQTSMYLCASSFPGQGLHEQYFGPGTRLTVT.

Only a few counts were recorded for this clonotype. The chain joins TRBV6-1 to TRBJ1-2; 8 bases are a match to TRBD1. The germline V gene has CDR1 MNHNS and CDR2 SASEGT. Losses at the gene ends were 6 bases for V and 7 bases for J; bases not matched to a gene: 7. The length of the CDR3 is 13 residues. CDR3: CASSRQGIRGYTF. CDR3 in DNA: TGTGCCAGCAGCCGACAGGGGATACGTGGCTACACCTTC.